This T cell receptor beta chain was recovered during a study of CD8+ T cells in alopecia areata. Germline V lookup: CDR1 LNHDA, CDR2 SQIVND (reference sequence). The length of the CDR3 is 15 residues. V dropped 5 bases and J dropped 3; count of bases not matched to a gene: 8. RNA extraction was followed by reverse transcription into cDNA, which acted as the sequencing template. TCRdb's copy holds only in-frame clones and misses some; the assay was immunoSEQ multiplex PCR. The repertoire holds some 200,000 clones, with 58% as singletons. Described treatment: oral pan-JAK inhibitor, 5-10 mg twice daily.

This sequence was found in a human donor with alopecia areata. Specimen: CD4+ T cells sorted from blood, collected at week 24, from a patient treated with tofacitinib. The gene calls are TRBV19 and TRBJ2-3, with 7 bases that match TRBD1. The CDR3: CASSSRQGWTDTQYF. CDR3 sequence (DNA): TGTGCCAGTAGTTCACGACAGGGTTGGACAGATACGCAGTATTTT. Full variable domain (outside the CDR3, taken from reference TRBV19 and TRBJ2-3): DGGITQSPKYLFRKEGQNVTLSCEQNLNHDAMYWYRQDPGQGLRLIYYSQIVNDFQKGDIAEGYSVSREKKESFPLTVTSAQKNPTAFYLCASSSRQGWTDTQYFGPGTRLTVL.